This TCR beta chain was identified during a study of T-cell reconstitution after alpha-beta-depleted transplantation in children. Study-level results: T-cell counts and diversity at one year following transplant were attributed mainly to newly produced T cells. Elevated TCRbeta diversity at day 60 was traced, in some patients, to surviving recipient T cells and thymic progenitors. Several hundred rapidly expanded clones from non-depleted graft cells reportedly supplied alpha-beta T cells about two months post-transplant.

The TCRbeta library incorporated unique molecular identifiers. TCRdb called the PCR reads again in MiXCR, with one record for every CDR3 protein. The table lists a few hundred thousand distinct CDR3 sequences, about a quarter of them singletons, with 35% to 40% in the top ten. V lost 0 bases, J lost 6 bases, and 8 bases stayed unmatched. The germline gives CDR1 SGHTA, CDR2 FQGNSA. This CDR3 spans 16 amino acids. With respect to this clonotype: As yet, its antigen is unknown.

The sequence was obtained from a boy in the first two years of life with Wiskott-Aldrich syndrome, due to receive a stem cell transplant. This rearrangement joins TRBV7-2 to TRBJ2-1; 7 bases match TRBD2. The sequences come from PBMCs, collected before TCRalphabeta/CD19-depleted stem cell transplant. CDR3 residues: CASSLATAGVGNEQFF. CDR3 DNA sequence: TGTGCCAGCAGCTTAGCAACCGCGGGAGTGGGCAATGAGCAGTTCTTC.